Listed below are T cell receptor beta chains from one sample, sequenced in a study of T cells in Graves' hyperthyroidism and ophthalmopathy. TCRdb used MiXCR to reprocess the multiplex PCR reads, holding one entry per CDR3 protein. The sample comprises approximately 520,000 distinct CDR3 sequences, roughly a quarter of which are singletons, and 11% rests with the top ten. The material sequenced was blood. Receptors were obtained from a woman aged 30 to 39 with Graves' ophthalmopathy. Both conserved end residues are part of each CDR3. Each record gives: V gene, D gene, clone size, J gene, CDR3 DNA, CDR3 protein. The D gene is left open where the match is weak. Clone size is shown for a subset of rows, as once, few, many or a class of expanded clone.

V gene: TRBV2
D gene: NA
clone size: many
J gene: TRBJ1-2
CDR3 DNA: TGTGCCAGCAGTGCGGACACTTCTAACTATGGCTACACCTTC
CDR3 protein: CASSADTSNYGYTF

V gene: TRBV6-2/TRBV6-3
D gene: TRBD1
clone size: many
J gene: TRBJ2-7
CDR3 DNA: TGTGCCAGCAGTGACTGGACAGGGTTTGACGGGCAGTACTTC
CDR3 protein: CASSDWTGFDGQYF

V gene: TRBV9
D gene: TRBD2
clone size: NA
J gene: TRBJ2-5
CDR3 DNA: TGTGCCAGCAGCCCGTCTCGGAGACTAGCGGACCAAGAGACCCAGTACTTC
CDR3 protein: CASSPSRRLADQETQYF

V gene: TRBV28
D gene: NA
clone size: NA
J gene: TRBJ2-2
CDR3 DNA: TGTGCCAGCAGTTTAGATTGGCAACCGAACACCGGGGAGCTGTGTTTT
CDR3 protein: CASSLDWQPNTGELCF

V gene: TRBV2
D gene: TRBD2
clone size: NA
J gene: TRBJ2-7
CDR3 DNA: TGTGCCAGGGGGGGGACGGACATCTACGAGCAGTACTTC
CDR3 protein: CARGGTDIYEQYF

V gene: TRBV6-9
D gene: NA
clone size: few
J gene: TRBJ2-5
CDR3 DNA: TGTGCCAGCAGTTATTCTTCCTGCCAAGAGACCCAGTACTTC
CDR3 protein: CASSYSSCQETQYF

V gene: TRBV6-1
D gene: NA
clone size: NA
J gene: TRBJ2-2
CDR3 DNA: TGTGCCAGCAGTGTGCTAGCGAACACCGGGGAGCTGTTTTTT
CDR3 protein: CASSVLANTGELFF

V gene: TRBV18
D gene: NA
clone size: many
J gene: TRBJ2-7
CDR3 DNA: TGTGCCAGCTCACGTGGGGGTAGTAGGTCCTACGAGCAGTACTTC
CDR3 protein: CASSRGGSRSYEQYF

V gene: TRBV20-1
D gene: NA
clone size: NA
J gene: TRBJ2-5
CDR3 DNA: TGCAGTGCTACTCCGTTGGGCCAAGAGACCCAGTACTTC
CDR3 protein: CSATPLGQETQYF

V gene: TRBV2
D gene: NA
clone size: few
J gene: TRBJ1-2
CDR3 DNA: TGTGCCAGCAGGGCTACAACGGACAGTTACGGCTACACCTTC
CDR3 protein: CASRATTDSYGYTF

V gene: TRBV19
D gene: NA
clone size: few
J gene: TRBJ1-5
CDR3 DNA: TGTGCCAGTAGTATAGGTGACTGGGACTATCAGCCCCAGCATTTT
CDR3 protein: CASSIGDWDYQPQHF